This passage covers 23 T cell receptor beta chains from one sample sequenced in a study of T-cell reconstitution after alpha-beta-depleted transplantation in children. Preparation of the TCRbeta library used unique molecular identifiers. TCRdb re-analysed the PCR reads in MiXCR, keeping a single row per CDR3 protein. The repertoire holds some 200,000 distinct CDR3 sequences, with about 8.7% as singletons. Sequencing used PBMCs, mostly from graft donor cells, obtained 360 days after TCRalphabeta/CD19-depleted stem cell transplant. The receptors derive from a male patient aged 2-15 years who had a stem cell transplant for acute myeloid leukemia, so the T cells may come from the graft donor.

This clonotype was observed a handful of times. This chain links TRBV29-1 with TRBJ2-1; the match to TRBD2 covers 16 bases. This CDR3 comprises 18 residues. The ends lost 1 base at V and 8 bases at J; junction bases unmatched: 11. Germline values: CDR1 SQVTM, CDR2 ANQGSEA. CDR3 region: CSVEGGLAGGTVADEQFF. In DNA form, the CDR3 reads TGCAGCGTTGAAGGGGGACTAGCGGGAGGGACGGTCGCGGATGAGCAGTTCTTC.

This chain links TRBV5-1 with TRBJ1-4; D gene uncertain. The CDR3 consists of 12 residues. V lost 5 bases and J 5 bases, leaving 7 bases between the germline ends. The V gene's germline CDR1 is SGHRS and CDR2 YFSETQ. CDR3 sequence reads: CASRYSNEKLFF. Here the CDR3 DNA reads TGCGCCAGCAGATACAGCAATGAAAAACTGTTTTTT. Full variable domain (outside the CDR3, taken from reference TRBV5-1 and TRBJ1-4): KAGVTQTPRYLIKTRGQQVTLSCSPISGHRSVSWYQQTPGQGLQFLFEYFSETQRNKGNFPGRFSGRQFSNSRSEMNVSTLELGDSALYLCASRYSNEKLFFGSGTQLSVL.

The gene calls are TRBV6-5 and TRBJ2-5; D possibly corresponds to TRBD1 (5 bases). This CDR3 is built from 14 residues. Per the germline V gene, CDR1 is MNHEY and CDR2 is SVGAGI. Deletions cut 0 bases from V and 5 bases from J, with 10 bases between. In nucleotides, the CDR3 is TGTGCCAGCAGTTACTCTGGGGCAGGGGAGACCCAGTACTTC. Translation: CASSYSGAGETQYF.

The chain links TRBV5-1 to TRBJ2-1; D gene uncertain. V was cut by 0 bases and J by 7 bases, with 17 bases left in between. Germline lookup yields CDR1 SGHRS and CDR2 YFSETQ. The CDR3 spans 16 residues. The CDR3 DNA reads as TGCGCCAGCAGCTTGGAGTGGAGATCGGCAGGTAATGAGCAGTTCTTC. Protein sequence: CASSLEWRSAGNEQFF. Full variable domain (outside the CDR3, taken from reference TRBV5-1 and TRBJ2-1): KAGVTQTPRYLIKTRGQQVTLSCSPISGHRSVSWYQQTPGQGLQFLFEYFSETQRNKGNFPGRFSGRQFSNSRSEMNVSTLELGDSALYLCASSLEWRSAGNEQFFGPGTRLTVL.

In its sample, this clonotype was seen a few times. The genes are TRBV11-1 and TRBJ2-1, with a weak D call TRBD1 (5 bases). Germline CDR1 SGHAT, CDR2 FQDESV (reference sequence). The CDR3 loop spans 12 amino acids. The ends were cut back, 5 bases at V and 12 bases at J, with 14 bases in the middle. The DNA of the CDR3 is TGTGCCAGCAGCCCCGACAGAATAGTGCAGTTCTTC. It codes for CASSPDRIVQFF.

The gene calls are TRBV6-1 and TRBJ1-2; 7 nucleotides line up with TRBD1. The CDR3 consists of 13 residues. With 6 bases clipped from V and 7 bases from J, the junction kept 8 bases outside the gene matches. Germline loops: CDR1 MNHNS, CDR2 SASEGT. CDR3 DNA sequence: TGTGCCAGCAGGACAGGGATTTCTAGTGGCTACACCTTC. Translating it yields CASRTGISSGYTF.

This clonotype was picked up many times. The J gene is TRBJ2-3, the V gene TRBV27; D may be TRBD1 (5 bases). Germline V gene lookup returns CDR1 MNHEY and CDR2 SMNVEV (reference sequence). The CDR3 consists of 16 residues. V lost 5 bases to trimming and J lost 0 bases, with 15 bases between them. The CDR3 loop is CASSPMSRVSTDTQYF. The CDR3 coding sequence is TGTGCCAGCAGTCCCATGTCCAGGGTGAGCACAGATACGCAGTATTTT.

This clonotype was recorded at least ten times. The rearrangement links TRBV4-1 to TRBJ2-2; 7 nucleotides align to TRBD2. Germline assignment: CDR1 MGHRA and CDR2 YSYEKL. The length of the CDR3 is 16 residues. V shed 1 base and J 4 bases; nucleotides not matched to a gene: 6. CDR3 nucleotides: TGCGCCAGCAGCCAAGCATGGCTAGCGGCCACCGGGGAGCTGTTTTTT. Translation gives CASSQAWLAATGELFF.

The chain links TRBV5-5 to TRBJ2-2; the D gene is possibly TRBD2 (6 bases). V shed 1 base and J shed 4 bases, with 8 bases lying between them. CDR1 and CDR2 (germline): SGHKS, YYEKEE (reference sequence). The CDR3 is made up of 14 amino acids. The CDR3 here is CASSLMGGTGELFF. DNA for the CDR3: TGTGCCAGCAGCTTGATGGGGGGCACCGGGGAGCTGTTTTTT.

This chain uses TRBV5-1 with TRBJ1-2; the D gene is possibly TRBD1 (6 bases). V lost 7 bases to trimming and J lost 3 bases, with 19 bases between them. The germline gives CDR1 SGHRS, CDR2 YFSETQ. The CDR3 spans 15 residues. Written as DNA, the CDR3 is TGCGCCAGCGCCCCCGGTGGTCAGGGGTACTATGGCTACACCTTC. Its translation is CASAPGGQGYYGYTF.

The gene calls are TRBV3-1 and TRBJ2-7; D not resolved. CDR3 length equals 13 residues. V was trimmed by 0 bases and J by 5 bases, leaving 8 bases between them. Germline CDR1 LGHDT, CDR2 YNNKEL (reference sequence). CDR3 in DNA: TGTGCCAGCAGCCAAGATAGGAGCGACGAGCAGTACTTC. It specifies CASSQDRSDEQYF.

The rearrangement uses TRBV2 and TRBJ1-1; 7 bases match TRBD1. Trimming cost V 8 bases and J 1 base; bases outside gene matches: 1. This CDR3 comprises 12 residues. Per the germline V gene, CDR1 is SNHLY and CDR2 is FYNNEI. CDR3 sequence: CASGTANTEAFF. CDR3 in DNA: TGTGCCAGCGGGACAGCGAACACTGAAGCTTTCTTT.

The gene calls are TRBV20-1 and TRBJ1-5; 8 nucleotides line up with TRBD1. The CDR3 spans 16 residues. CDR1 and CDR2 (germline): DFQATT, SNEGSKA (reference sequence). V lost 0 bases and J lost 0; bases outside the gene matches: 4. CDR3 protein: CSAREPGQVSNQPQHF. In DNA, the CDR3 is TGCAGTGCTAGAGAGCCGGGACAGGTTAGCAATCAGCCCCAGCATTTT.

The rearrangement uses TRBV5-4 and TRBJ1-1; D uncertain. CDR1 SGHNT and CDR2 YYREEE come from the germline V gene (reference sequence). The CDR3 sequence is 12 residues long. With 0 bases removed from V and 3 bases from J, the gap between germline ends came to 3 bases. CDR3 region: CASSLADTEAFF. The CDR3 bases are TGTGCCAGCAGCTTGGCGGACACTGAAGCTTTCTTT.

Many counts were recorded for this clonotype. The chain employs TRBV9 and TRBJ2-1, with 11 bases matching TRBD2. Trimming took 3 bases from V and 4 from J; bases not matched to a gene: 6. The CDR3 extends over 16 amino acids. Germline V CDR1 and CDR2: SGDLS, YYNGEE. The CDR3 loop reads CASSGPGTSGYNEQFF. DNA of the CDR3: TGTGCCAGCAGCGGGCCCGGGACTAGCGGATACAATGAGCAGTTCTTC.

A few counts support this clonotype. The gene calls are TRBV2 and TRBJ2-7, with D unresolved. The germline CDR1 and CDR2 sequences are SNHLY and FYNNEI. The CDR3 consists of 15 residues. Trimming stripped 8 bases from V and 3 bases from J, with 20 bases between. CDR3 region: CASGFHWTVDYEQYV. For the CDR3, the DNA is TGTGCCAGCGGGTTCCACTGGACCGTTGACTACGAGCAGTACGTC.

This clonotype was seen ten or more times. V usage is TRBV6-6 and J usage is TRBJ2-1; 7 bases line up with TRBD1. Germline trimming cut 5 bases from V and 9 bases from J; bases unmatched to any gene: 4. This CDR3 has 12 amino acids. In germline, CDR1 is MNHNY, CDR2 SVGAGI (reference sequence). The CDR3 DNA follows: TGTGCCAGCAGTAAACAGGGGATTGAGCAGTTCTTC. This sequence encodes CASSKQGIEQFF.

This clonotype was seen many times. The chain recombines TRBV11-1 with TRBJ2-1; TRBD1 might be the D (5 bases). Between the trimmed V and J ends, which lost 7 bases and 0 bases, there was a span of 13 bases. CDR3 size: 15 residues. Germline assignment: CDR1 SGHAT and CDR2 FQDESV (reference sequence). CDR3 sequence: CASTDKDSSYNEQFF. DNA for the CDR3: TGTGCCAGCACGGACAAGGATAGCTCCTACAATGAGCAGTTCTTC.

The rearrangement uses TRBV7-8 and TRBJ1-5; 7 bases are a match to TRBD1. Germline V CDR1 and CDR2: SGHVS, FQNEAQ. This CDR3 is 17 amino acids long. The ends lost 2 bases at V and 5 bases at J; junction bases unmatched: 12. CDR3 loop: CASSLYRGFRRDQPQHF. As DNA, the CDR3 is TGTGCCAGCAGCTTATACAGGGGATTTAGACGGGATCAGCCCCAGCATTTT.

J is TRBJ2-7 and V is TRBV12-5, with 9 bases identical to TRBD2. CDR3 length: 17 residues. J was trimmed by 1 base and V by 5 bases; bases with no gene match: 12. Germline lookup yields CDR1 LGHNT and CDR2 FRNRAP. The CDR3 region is CASGPRVREGGSYEQYF. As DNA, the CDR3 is TGTGCTAGTGGTCCCAGAGTGCGGGAGGGTGGGTCCTACGAGCAGTACTTC.

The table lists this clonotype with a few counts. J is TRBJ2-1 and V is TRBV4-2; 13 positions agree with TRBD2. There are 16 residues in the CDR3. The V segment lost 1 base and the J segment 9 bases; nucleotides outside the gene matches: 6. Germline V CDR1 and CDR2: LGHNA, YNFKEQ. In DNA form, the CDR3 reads TGTGCCAGCAGCCAAGCACTAGCGGGAGGGCCCCCTGAGCAGTTCTTC. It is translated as CASSQALAGGPPEQFF.

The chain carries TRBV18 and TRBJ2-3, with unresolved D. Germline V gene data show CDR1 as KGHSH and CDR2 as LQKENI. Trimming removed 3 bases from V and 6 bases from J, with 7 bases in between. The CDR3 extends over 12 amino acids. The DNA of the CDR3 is TGTGCCAGCTCACCCAACCGGGATACGCAGTATTTT. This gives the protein CASSPNRDTQYF. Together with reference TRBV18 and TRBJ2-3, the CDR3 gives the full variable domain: NAGVMQNPRHLVRRRGQEARLRCSPMKGHSHVYWYRQLPEEGLKFMVYLQKENIIDESGMPKERFSAEFPKEGPSILRIQQVVRGDSAAYFCASSPNRDTQYFGPGTRLTVL.

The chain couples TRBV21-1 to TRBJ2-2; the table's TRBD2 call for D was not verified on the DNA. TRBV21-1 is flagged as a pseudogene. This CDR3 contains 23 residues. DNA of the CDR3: TGTGCCAGCAGCAAAGACCATCGTCCTGAGACTAGCGGGAGGGCGCAGGACACCGGGGAGCTGTTTTTT. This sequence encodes CASSKDHRPETSGRAQDTGELFF.